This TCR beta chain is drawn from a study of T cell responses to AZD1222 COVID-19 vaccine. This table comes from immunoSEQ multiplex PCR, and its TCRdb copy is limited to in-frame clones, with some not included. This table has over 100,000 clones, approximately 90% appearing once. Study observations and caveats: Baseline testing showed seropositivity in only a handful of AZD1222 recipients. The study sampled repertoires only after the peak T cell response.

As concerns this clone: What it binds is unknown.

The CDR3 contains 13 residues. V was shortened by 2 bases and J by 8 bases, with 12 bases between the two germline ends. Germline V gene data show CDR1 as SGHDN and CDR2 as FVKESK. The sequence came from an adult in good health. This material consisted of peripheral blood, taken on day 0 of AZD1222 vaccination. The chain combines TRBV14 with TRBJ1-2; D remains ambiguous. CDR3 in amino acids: CASSQPPDPGYTF. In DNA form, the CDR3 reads TGTGCCAGCAGCCAACCCCCAGATCCCGGCTACACCTTC. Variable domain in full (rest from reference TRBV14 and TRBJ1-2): EAGVTQFPSHSVIEKGQTVTLRCDPISGHDNLYWYRRVMGKEIKFLLHFVKESKQDESGMPNNRFLAERTGGTYSTLKVQPAELEDSGVYFCASSQPPDPGYTFGSGTRLTVV.